The rows below give T cell receptor beta chains drawn from one sample of a study of response to subunit inactivated influenza vaccine. TCRdb itself ran the RT-PCR reads through MiXCR, one entry per CDR3 protein. The sample shows almost 600,000 distinct CDR3 sequences, 12% to 15% of them seen only once. This sample comprised PBMCs from blood, obtained 12 days after vaccination. These TCRs come from a man between 45 and 60 years old who received an inactivated influenza vaccine. The CDR3 runs from the conserved cysteine through the conserved F or W. D genes are given only for firm matches. Size tells how often a clone was seen (once, few, many) or the class of an expanded clone, and some rows leave it out.

>NA|TRBJ2-7|TRBV7-2|TRBD1|16
CASSLASGTGTYEQYF
TGTGCCAGCAGCTTAGCGTCCGGGACAGGGACCTACGAGCAGTACTTC
>few|TRBJ2-7|TRBV7-8|TRBD1|15
CASSRMGGTVYEQYF
TGTGCCAGCAGCAGAATGGGTGGGACAGTCTACGAGCAGTACTTC
>NA|TRBJ2-5|TRBV12-3/TRBV12-4|TRBD1|15
CASSRDRGLVETQYF
TGTGCCAGCAGCCGGGACAGGGGGCTCGTTGAGACCCAGTACTTC
>NA|TRBJ2-5|TRBV16|TRBD2|14
CASSATSGQETQYF
TGTGCCAGCAGCGCGACTAGCGGGCAAGAGACCCAGTACTTC
>NA|TRBJ2-5|TRBV5-5|TRBD2|14
CARRPGGVQETQYF
TGTGCCCGCCGGCCGGGGGGGGTCCAGGAGACCCAGTACTTC
>NA|TRBJ2-3|TRBV24-1|NA|13
CATSDKGEHTQYF
TGTGCCACCAGTGATAAAGGGGAACATACGCAGTATTTT
>few|TRBJ1-2|TRBV5-1|TRBD1|16
CASSLGRGGQNYGYTF
TGCGCCAGCAGCTTGGGCCGTGGGGGACAGAACTATGGCTACACCTTC
>few|TRBJ1-1|TRBV5-1|NA|14
CASSLAGMGTEAFF
TGCGCCAGCAGCTTGGCCGGGATGGGCACTGAAGCTTTCTTT
>few|TRBJ2-5|TRBV28|TRBD2|16
CASSPYRQRDGETQYF
TGTGCCAGCAGTCCCTACCGACAGCGGGACGGGGAGACCCAGTACTTC
>NA|TRBJ2-3|TRBV4-2|TRBD2|16
CASSPSLGTSAYTQYF
TGTGCCAGCAGCCCTTCGTTAGGGACTAGCGCATATACGCAGTATTTT
>few|TRBJ2-5|TRBV11-2|NA|15
CASSLVQQDGKTQYF
TGTGCCAGCAGCTTAGTTCAACAGGACGGAAAGACCCAGTACTTC
>NA|TRBJ1-1|TRBV12-3/TRBV12-4|NA|14
CASSPRGEGTEAFF
TGTGCCAGCAGCCCCCGGGGCGAGGGCACTGAAGCTTTCTTT
>NA|TRBJ2-7|TRBV20-1|NA|12
CSARVTDWEQYF
TGCAGTGCTAGAGTCACAGACTGGGAGCAGTACTTC
>NA|TRBJ2-1|TRBV7-2|NA|13
CASRQGLGNEQFF
TGTGCCAGCCGCCAGGGGCTAGGGAATGAGCAGTTCTTC
>few|TRBJ1-5|TRBV20-1|NA|13
CSASRDYNQPQHF
TGCAGTGCTAGTCGGGATTACAATCAGCCCCAGCATTTT
>NA|TRBJ2-3|TRBV9|NA|15
CASSVVPGRTDTQYF
TGTGCCAGCAGCGTAGTCCCAGGGAGAACAGATACGCAGTATTTT
>NA|TRBJ2-1|TRBV18|TRBD2|15
CASSQTSGRTIEQFF
TGTGCCAGCTCACAGACTAGCGGGAGAACCATTGAGCAGTTCTTC
>NA|TRBJ2-1|TRBV7-9|NA|14
CASVQQNSYNEQFF
TGTGCCAGCGTACAGCAGAACTCCTACAATGAGCAGTTCTTC
>NA|TRBJ2-3|TRBV4-3|NA|14
CASSQQISPDTQYF
TGCGCCAGCAGCCAACAGATTAGCCCAGATACGCAGTATTTT
>NA|TRBJ2-5|TRBV5-6|NA|14
CASTSGGGQETQYF
TGTGCCAGCACCTCAGGGGGGGGCCAAGAGACCCAGTACTTC
>few|TRBJ2-7|TRBV20-1|TRBD1|14
CSARPGQGRYEQYF
TGCAGTGCTAGACCGGGACAGGGGCGCTACGAGCAGTACTTC
>few|TRBJ2-3|TRBV10-3|NA|12
CAIASDLDTQYF
TGTGCCATCGCTTCAGATTTGGATACGCAGTATTTT
>few|TRBJ2-1|TRBV4-2|TRBD2|16
CASSQPVAGAYNEQFF
TGTGCCAGCAGCCAACCCGTAGCGGGAGCTTACAATGAGCAGTTCTTC
>many|TRBJ2-5|TRBV2|NA|15
CASQETTGYQETQYF
TGTGCCAGCCAAGAAACCACAGGGTATCAAGAGACCCAGTACTTC
>few|TRBJ2-7|TRBV4-3|TRBD2|15
CASSQGLATYYEQYF
TGCGCCAGCAGCCAGGGACTAGCGACCTACTACGAGCAGTACTTC
>NA|TRBJ1-2|TRBV5-1|NA|15
CASSLMVRADYGYTF
TGCGCCAGCAGCTTAATGGTCAGGGCGGACTATGGCTACACCTTC
>few|TRBJ2-2|TRBV7-9|NA|15
CASSPRGLRGGELFF
TGTGCCAGCAGCCCACGGGGACTTCGCGGCGGGGAGCTGTTTTTT